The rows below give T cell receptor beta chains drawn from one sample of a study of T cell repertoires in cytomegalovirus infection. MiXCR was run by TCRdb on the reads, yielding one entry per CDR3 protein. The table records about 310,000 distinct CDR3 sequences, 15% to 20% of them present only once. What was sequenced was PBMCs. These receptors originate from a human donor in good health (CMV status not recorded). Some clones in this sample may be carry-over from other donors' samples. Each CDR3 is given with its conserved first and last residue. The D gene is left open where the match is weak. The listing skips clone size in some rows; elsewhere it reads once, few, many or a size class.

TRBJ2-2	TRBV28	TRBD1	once	TGTGCCAGCAGTTTATGGGGGACAGGGAACACCGGGGAGCTGTTTTTT	CASSLWGTGNTGELFF
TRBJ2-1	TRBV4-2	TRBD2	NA	TGTGCCAGCAGCCAAGTAGGACTAGCGGGGGGGCCGGATGAGCAGTTCTTC	CASSQVGLAGGPDEQFF
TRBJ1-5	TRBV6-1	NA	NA	TGTGCCAGCAGTGACCCTGGGGGCAGCAATCAGCCCCAGCATTTT	CASSDPGGSNQPQHF
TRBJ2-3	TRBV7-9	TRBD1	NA	TGTGCCAGCAGCTCACGGGGACAGGAGTCAGATACGCAGTATTTT	CASSSRGQESDTQYF
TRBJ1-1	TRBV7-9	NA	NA	TGTGCCAGCAGCTTCGGGGACGGGGCGTGGAACACTGAAGCTTTCTTT	CASSFGDGAWNTEAFF
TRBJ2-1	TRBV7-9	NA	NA	TGTGCCAGCAGCTTAGTGTGGGGGCTCAACAATGAGCAGTTCTTC	CASSLVWGLNNEQFF
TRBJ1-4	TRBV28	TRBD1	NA	TGTGCCAGCAGTTTGTGGACAGGCCAGAATGAAAAACTGTTTTTT	CASSLWTGQNEKLFF
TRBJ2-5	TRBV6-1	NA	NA	TGTGCCAGCAGGGACTGGGGAATCTCAAGAGAGACCCAGTACTTC	CASRDWGISRETQYF
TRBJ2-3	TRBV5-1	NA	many	TGCGCCAGCAGCCTGGGGGACACGAGCACAGATACGCAGTATTTT	CASSLGDTSTDTQYF
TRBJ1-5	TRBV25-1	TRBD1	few	TGTGCCAGCAGTGAGTCCGGGACAGGGCTTCAGCCCCAGCATTTT	CASSESGTGLQPQHF
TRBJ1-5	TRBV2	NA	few	TGTGCCAGCAGTGGTCAGGGTTTTTATCAGCCCCAGCATTTT	CASSGQGFYQPQHF
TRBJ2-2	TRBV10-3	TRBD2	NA	TGTGCCATCAGTGGGCAACTAGCGGACACCGGGGAGCTGTTTTTT	CAISGQLADTGELFF
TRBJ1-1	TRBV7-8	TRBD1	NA	TGTGCCAGCAGCCGGACAGGAACGAACACTGAAGCTTTCTTT	CASSRTGTNTEAFF
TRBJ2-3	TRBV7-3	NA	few	TGTGCCAGCAGCTTACATCCTTCAACAGATACGCAGTATTTT	CASSLHPSTDTQYF
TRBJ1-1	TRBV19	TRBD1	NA	TGTGCCAGTAGTACGTGGACAGGTGGGTCCACTGAAGCTTTCTTT	CASSTWTGGSTEAFF
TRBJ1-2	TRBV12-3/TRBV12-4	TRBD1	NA	TGTGCCAGCAGTACGCCCGGACAGGGGGCAAGAGGCTACACCTTC	CASSTPGQGARGYTF
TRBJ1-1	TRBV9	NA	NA	TGTGCCAGCAGCGTAGATATAGGGTTTTCTGAAGCTTTCTTT	CASSVDIGFSEAFF
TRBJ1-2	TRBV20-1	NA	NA	TGCAGTGCTAACGACCCCAACTATGGCTACACCTTC	CSANDPNYGYTF
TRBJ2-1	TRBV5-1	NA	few	TGCGCCAGCAGCTCCCAGGGCATGAACAATGAGCAGTTCTTC	CASSSQGMNNEQFF
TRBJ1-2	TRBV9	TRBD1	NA	TGTGCCAGCAGCGTCCCAGGGGGGGGCTACACCTTC	CASSVPGGGYTF
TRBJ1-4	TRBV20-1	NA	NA	TGCAGTGCTAGAGATCCGAGGGGCTTCGCTAATGAAAAACTGTTTTTT	CSARDPRGFANEKLFF
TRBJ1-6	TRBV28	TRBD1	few	TGTGCCAGCAGTTTGGCGACAGGGGGCTCTTTTAATTCACCCCTCCACTTT	CASSLATGGSFNSPLHF
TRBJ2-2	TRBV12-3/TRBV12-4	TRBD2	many	TGTGAAAGGCTAGCGGATCACACCGGGGAGCTGTTTTTT	CERLADHTGELFF
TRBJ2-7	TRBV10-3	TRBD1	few	TGTGCCATCAGTGAGCAAGGGACAGGGGGCGACGAGCAGTACTTC	CAISEQGTGGDEQYF
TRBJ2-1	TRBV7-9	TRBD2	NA	TGTGCCAGCAGAGGAGCGGGGGGCCCGATCACCGAAAGCTACAATGAGCAGTTCTTC	CASRGAGGPITESYNEQFF
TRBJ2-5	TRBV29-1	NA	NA	TGCAGCGTTCGGTATATTGTCCAAGAGACCCAGTACTTC	CSVRYIVQETQYF
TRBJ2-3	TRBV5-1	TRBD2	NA	TGCGCCAGCAGCTTCCCAAGCGGGGGTAGCACAGATACGCAGTATTTT	CASSFPSGGSTDTQYF
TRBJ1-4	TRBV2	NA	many	TGTGCCACCTACGCCGGTGAAAAACTGTTTTTT	CATYAGEKLFF
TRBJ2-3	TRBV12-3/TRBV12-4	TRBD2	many	TGTGCCAGCAGTCGACTAGCCACAGATACGCAGTATTTT	CASSRLATDTQYF
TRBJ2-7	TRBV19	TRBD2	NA	TGTGCCAGTAGTAACGGACTAGGGGCCTACGAGCAGTACTTC	CASSNGLGAYEQYF
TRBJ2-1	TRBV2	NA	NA	TGTGCCAGCAGTGAAGGGGGCCAGAGATACAATGAGCAGTTCTTC	CASSEGGQRYNEQFF
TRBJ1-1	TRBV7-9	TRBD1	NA	TGTGCCAGCAGCTTACGGACAGGGCAGAACACTGAAGCTTTCTTT	CASSLRTGQNTEAFF
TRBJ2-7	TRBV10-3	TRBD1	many	TGTGCCATCAAGGGGGCGGACTCCTACGAGCAGTACTTC	CAIKGADSYEQYF
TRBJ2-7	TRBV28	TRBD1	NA	TGTGCCAGCAGTACCGTTTGGGACAGGCCCTACGAGCAGTACTTC	CASSTVWDRPYEQYF
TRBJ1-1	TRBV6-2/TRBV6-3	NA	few	TGTGCCAGCAGTTTTACTACGGGGAACACTGAAGCTTTCTTT	CASSFTTGNTEAFF
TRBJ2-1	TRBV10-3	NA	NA	TGTGCCATCAGTGAGTCCCAAGGGGTCTTGTACAATGAGCAGTTCTTC	CAISESQGVLYNEQFF
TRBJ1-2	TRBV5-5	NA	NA	TGTGCCAGCAGCTCTCAGTGGGGGCAGGATGGCTACACCTTC	CASSSQWGQDGYTF
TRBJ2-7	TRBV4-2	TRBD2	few	TGTGCCAGCAGCCAGGGGAGCGGGGTCCCTTCCTACGAGCAGTACTTC	CASSQGSGVPSYEQYF
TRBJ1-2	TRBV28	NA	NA	TGTGCCAGCAGTTGGGGGCCGGGCTATGGCTACACCTTC	CASSWGPGYGYTF
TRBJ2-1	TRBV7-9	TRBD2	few	TGTGCCAGCAGCTTCGGGGGGGCCATGTACAATGAGCAGTTCTTC	CASSFGGAMYNEQFF
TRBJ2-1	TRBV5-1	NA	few	TGCGCCAGCAGCTGGGTTCTAGGGAATGAGCAGTTCTTC	CASSWVLGNEQFF
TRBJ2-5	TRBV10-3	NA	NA	TGTGCCATCAGTGACAGGCACGGAGTAGAGACCCAGTACTTC	CAISDRHGVETQYF
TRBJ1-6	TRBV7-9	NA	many	TGTGCCAGCAGCTTCGACAGTCTCTATAATTCACCCCTCCACTTT	CASSFDSLYNSPLHF
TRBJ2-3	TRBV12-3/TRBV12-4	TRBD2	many	TGTGCCAGCATGGCCAGCGGGGCAGATACGCAGTATTTT	CASMASGADTQYF
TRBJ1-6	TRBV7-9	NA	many	TGTGCCAGCAGCTTAGCGCTTTCACCCCTCCACTTT	CASSLALSPLHF
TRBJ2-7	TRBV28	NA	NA	TGTGCCAGCAGTTCAGGGATGGGGCAGTACTTC	CASSSGMGQYF
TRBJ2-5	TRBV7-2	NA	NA	TGTGCCAGCAGCACCTACACCCGGGACGTGGGGACCCAGTACTTC	CASSTYTRDVGTQYF
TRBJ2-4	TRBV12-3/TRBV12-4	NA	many	TGTGCCAGCAGTTCACGGGACATAGGGAGCATTCAGTACTTC	CASSSRDIGSIQYF
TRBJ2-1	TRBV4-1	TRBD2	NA	TGCGCCAGCAGACTTCATCTAGCGGGGGTTTACAATGAGCAGTTCTTC	CASRLHLAGVYNEQFF
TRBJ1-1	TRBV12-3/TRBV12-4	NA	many	TGTGCCAGCACCCCAAAAAACAGGGTATCGGGCACTGAAGCTTTCTTT	CASTPKNRVSGTEAFF
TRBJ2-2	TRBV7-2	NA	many	TGTGCCAGCAGCTTAGTAAGGGGCGACACCGGGGAGCTGTTTTTT	CASSLVRGDTGELFF
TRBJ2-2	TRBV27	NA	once	TGTGCCAGCCGGGGCAGTTTTACCGGGGAGCTGTTTTTT	CASRGSFTGELFF
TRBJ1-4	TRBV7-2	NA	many	TGTGCCAGCAGCTTAGCGCAAGGAGAAAAACTGTTTTTT	CASSLAQGEKLFF
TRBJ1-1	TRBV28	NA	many	TGTGCCAGCAGTTTGGCTTCTTGGGACACGAACACTGAAGCTTTCTTT	CASSLASWDTNTEAFF